This T cell receptor beta chain was recorded in a study of PD-1 blockade in mismatch repair-deficient tumors. Study at large: Patients had 12 to 13 mismatch repair-deficient cancer types and were previously treated and progressing.

Profiled with immunoSEQ multiplex PCR; TCRdb holds only in-frame clones, not every one. The sample includes around 120,000 clones, roughly 90% of them seen just once. The CDR3 consists of 15 residues. The trim removed 5 bases at V and 7 bases at J, leaving 5 bases unmatched. CDR1 is MNHEY, CDR2 SMNVEV, per germline (reference sequence). For this clone: Antigen unknown.

Mismatch repair deficiency was confirmed in all patients, by PCR or immunohistochemistry. TCR sequencing covered three patients who responded to pembrolizumab. Study outcomes and limitations: After pembrolizumab, tumor-resident clones rose rapidly, then generally contracted before radiologic responses.

Sequencing was performed on peripheral blood, taken 72 weeks after starting pembrolizumab. This clonotype was sampled from an adult with mismatch repair-deficient cancer. The chain joins TRBV27 to TRBJ2-7, with TRBD2 identical over 16 bases. The CDR3 here is CASSDGTSGRGEQYF. The CDR3 DNA reads TGTGCCAGCAGTGACGGGACTAGCGGGAGGGGTGAGCAGTACTTC.